This T cell receptor (beta chain) was documented in a study of beta chain features in type 1 diabetes. Study-wide background: Analysis included over 100,000,000 sorted cells drawn from all samples.

This clone was seen a few times. The antigen is unknown. V dropped 10 bases and J dropped 3; count of bases not matched to a gene: 3. Germline values: CDR1 SGHTA, CDR2 FQGNSA. The CDR3 totals 14 residues. Findings and caveats of the study: TCRB CDR3 length was moderately but significantly reduced in all four CD4+ subsets of Type 1 diabetes patients. Because the template was cDNA, high-expressing cells might be over-represented.

All sorted populations exceeded 95% purity. TCRB transcripts that were expressed got sequenced, as all of the isolated RNA had been reverse transcribed. The method was immunoSEQ multiplex PCR; TCRdb's version includes in-frame clones alone and lacks a portion of them. Counted here are about 52,000 clones, roughly 41% occurring once; the ten biggest clones make up approximately 1.5%. The V call is TRBV7-2, the J call TRBJ2-3; 14 bases fit TRBD2. The source is a man aged 25 to 45 with type 1 diabetes. The sequencing input was Tregs from blood. CDR3 protein: CATGTSGSTDTQYF. CDR3 DNA: TGTGCCACCGGGACTAGCGGGAGTACAGATACGCAGTATTTT.